The rows below give T cell receptor beta chains drawn from one sample of a study of blood T cell repertoires in COVID-19. Here immunoSEQ multiplex PCR was the method, and the copy in TCRdb shows in-frame clones only, minus some. The sample has fewer than 250,000 clones; around 85% are singletons. Sample: PBMCs or T cells enriched from blood (not recorded which). These receptors all stem from a woman aged 40 to 55 with acute COVID-19. Both conserved end residues are part of each CDR3. Fields, in order: clone size, V gene, CDR3 protein. The size entry is marked missing in some rows and otherwise reads once, few, many or a size class.

clone size: .
V gene: TRBV28
CDR3 protein: CASSLGSGPYEQYF

clone size: .
V gene: TRBV28
CDR3 protein: CASSLAGSRSGNTIYF

clone size: .
V gene: TRBV6-6
CDR3 protein: CASREGGQGARGYTF

clone size: .
V gene: TRBV7-3
CDR3 protein: CASSLRAGEDNEQFF

clone size: .
V gene: TRBV28
CDR3 protein: CASSLDGRGYYGYTF

clone size: .
V gene: TRBV18
CDR3 protein: CASSPGGQGIDEQYF

clone size: .
V gene: TRBV5-6
CDR3 protein: CASSDIAGLGSYNEQFF

clone size: .
V gene: TRBV5-1
CDR3 protein: CASSPSPDRGDYGYTF

clone size: .
V gene: TRBV18
CDR3 protein: CASSPRSGSSNTGELFF

clone size: .
V gene: TRBV19
CDR3 protein: CASSIQTGELFF

clone size: .
V gene: TRBV9
CDR3 protein: CASSVGTGLYEQYF

clone size: .
V gene: TRBV19
CDR3 protein: CASSISSPGNTIYF

clone size: .
V gene: TRBV5-1
CDR3 protein: CASSLAEKLAGGGEQYF

clone size: .
V gene: TRBV6-5
CDR3 protein: CASSYAGQGAYEQYF

clone size: .
V gene: TRBV20-1
CDR3 protein: CSQHRGREQFF

clone size: .
V gene: TRBV30
CDR3 protein: CAWSAGTRAYNEQFF

clone size: .
V gene: TRBV19
CDR3 protein: CASRSHEGAGTEAFF

clone size: .
V gene: TRBV6-2/TRBV6-3
CDR3 protein: CASRPWTGGYEQYF

clone size: once
V gene: TRBV29-1
CDR3 protein: CSVDKGMNTGELFF

clone size: .
V gene: TRBV5-1
CDR3 protein: CASSPMSGRPDTQYF

clone size: .
V gene: TRBV2
CDR3 protein: CASSDREISNQPQHF

clone size: .
V gene: TRBV28
CDR3 protein: CASILNTEAFF

clone size: .
V gene: TRBV12-5
CDR3 protein: CASATTGSGNTIYF

clone size: .
V gene: TRBV19
CDR3 protein: CASRFGYNEQFF

clone size: .
V gene: TRBV19
CDR3 protein: CASSSSWAGPRFEQYF

clone size: .
V gene: TRBV28
CDR3 protein: CASSPQGALGYTF

clone size: few
V gene: TRBV27
CDR3 protein: CASSSGQVLVNTEAFF

clone size: .
V gene: TRBV9
CDR3 protein: CASSVASSTEAFF

clone size: .
V gene: TRBV3-1/TRBV3-2
CDR3 protein: CASSHLAGSAYNEQFF

clone size: .
V gene: TRBV5-5
CDR3 protein: CASSPGQGAQGNTIYF

clone size: once
V gene: TRBV6-5
CDR3 protein: CASRGGYNEQFF

clone size: .
V gene: TRBV5-1
CDR3 protein: CASSLGGSGIQETQYF

clone size: .
V gene: TRBV3-1/TRBV3-2
CDR3 protein: CASSQDLRGTEAFF

clone size: .
V gene: TRBV28
CDR3 protein: CASVAWEGSTDTQYF

clone size: .
V gene: TRBV7-9
CDR3 protein: CASSPGQGAETQYF

clone size: .
V gene: TRBV19
CDR3 protein: CASSPSHSGLSYNEQFF

clone size: .
V gene: TRBV5-1
CDR3 protein: CASSLAQGRLDAQYF

clone size: .
V gene: TRBV6-1
CDR3 protein: CASSDVSRLVLPAKNIQYF

clone size: once
V gene: TRBV6-4
CDR3 protein: CASASGNHNEQFF

clone size: once
V gene: TRBV2
CDR3 protein: CASSKSGSSIEQFF

clone size: .
V gene: TRBV27
CDR3 protein: CASSYQAGAYEQYF

clone size: .
V gene: TRBV7-9
CDR3 protein: CASSSTRGRSYEQYF

clone size: .
V gene: TRBV12-3/TRBV12-4
CDR3 protein: CASSSDRGAQFF

clone size: .
V gene: TRBV5-1
CDR3 protein: CASSFMTGEAFF

clone size: .
V gene: TRBV18
CDR3 protein: CASSPELFHSGANVLTF

clone size: .
V gene: TRBV7-2
CDR3 protein: CASSLFGARDTQYF

clone size: .
V gene: TRBV7-9
CDR3 protein: CASSRQGHTEAFF

clone size: .
V gene: TRBV6-4
CDR3 protein: CASSLGAGANVLTF

clone size: few
V gene: TRBV19
CDR3 protein: CASRARTGSGYTF

clone size: .
V gene: TRBV18
CDR3 protein: CASSPNQGGGEQYF

clone size: .
V gene: TRBV19
CDR3 protein: CASSAGQGTYGYTF

clone size: .
V gene: TRBV9
CDR3 protein: CASSVERTGWDQETQYF

clone size: .
V gene: TRBV2
CDR3 protein: CASSVGLAGSNEQFF